The T cell receptor (beta chain) under discussion was sequenced for a study of cytomegalovirus exposure and HLA in healthy donors. The PCR made use of 60 Vbeta and 13 Jbeta primers. The assay was immunoSEQ multiplex PCR, and TCRdb's table has in-frame clones only and misses some. The sample lists approximately 190,000 clones; about 89% were seen once. Study-wide results and caveats: Later on, a genetic analysis was performed. It linked a missense variant in DCLRE1C with V- and J-gene trimming of TCR beta. The authors listed around 150 TCR beta chains as cytomegalovirus-associated.

As regards this clone: Antigen unknown.

Material for sequencing was PBMCs. The receptor was derived from a man aged 30 to 39 in good health and CMV-seronegative.

The CDR3 spells CASSPGLAGAWDTQYF. The DNA for the CDR3 is TGTGCCAGCAGTCCTGGACTAGCGGGAGCTTGGGATACGCAGTATTTT. The V and J genes are TRBV28 and TRBJ2-3; 13 positions agree with TRBD2. Germline V gene data show CDR1 as MDHEN and CDR2 as SYDVKM. V dropped 5 bases and J dropped 6; count of bases not matched to a gene: 8. This CDR3 is 16 amino acids long.